A single sample gave rise to the 10 T cell receptor beta chains below, sequenced in a study of shared clonotypes between healthy human individuals. Clones were read by immunoSEQ multiplex PCR, and TCRdb kept only the in-frame ones, dropping some. The sample shows about 700,000 clones, approximately 79% of them seen only once. The sequenced material came from memory CD4+ T cells sorted from blood. As for subset: CD45RA-negative fraction. The receptors shown here come from a woman aged 25 to 39 in good health.

The chain joins TRBV5-6 to TRBJ2-1, with 8 positions matching TRBD1. The CDR3 covers 15 residues. Trimming cost V 5 bases and J 2 bases; bases outside gene matches: 6. The germline V gene has CDR1 SGHDT and CDR2 YYEEEE. The DNA for the CDR3 is TGTGCCAGCAGTTACGACAGGGGAACCTACAATGAGCAGTTCTTC. Translating it yields CASSYDRGTYNEQFF.

The J gene is TRBJ2-5, the V gene TRBV6-6, with a tentative D call TRBD1 (5 bases). Trimming pared 6 bases from V and 4 bases from J, leaving 18 bases between. The CDR3 spans 15 residues. Germline V lookup: CDR1 MNHNY, CDR2 SVGAGI (reference sequence). The CDR3 sequence: CASSSDNRPGETQYF. The CDR3 region has the DNA TGTGCCAGCAGCTCGGACAACCGCCCGGGAGAGACCCAGTACTTC.

The V call is TRBV12-5, the J call TRBJ2-7; D not certain. V dropped 1 base and J dropped 6 bases, with 4 bases sitting between them. CDR3 length: 11 amino acids. CDR1 is LGHNT, CDR2 FRNRAP, per germline. The CDR3 sequence: CASGLEAEQYF. Written as DNA, the CDR3 is TGTGCTAGTGGTTTGGAAGCCGAGCAGTACTTC.

This chain uses TRBV15 with TRBJ2-1, with unresolved D. Germline V gene data show CDR1 as LNHNV and CDR2 as YYDKDF (reference sequence). CDR3 size: 16 residues. Trimming cost V 0 bases and J 2 bases, with 11 bases left between them. CDR3 bases: TGTGCCACCAGCAGAGATGGCGGTCAGACCTACAATGAGCAGTTCTTC. Its translation: CATSRDGGQTYNEQFF.

This clone was observed a handful of times. This sequence joins TRBV6-1 and TRBJ2-1, with TRBD1 matching over 8 bases. Unmatched junction bases numbered 5, after V lost 4 bases and J lost 3 bases. The CDR3 sequence is 15 residues long. Germline assignment: CDR1 MNHNS and CDR2 SASEGT. The CDR3 DNA reads as TGTGCCAGCAGTGCACAGGGGGTAAGCTACAATGAGCAGTTCTTC. Translating it yields CASSAQGVSYNEQFF.

The J gene is TRBJ2-1, the V gene TRBV11-2; D unclear. Looked up from germline, CDR1 is SGHAT and CDR2 is FQNNGV. V lost 5 bases to trimming and J lost 9 bases, with 8 bases between them. The CDR3 extends over 11 amino acids. The CDR3 spells CASSPPGEQFF. The DNA for the CDR3 is TGTGCCAGCAGCCCCCCAGGTGAGCAGTTCTTC.

In this sample, this clone turned up once. The same CDR3 is also encoded by other DNA sequences in this sample. The rearrangement uses TRBV19 and TRBJ1-2; D is uncertain. Germline lookup yields CDR1 LNHDA and CDR2 SQIVND (reference sequence). Trimming shortened V by 8 bases and J by 2 bases, and 12 bases separated the two germline ends. The CDR3 has 13 amino acids. The CDR3 sequence is CASSIGRNYGYTF. For the CDR3, the DNA is TGTGCCAGTTCCATCGGGCGGAACTATGGCTACACCTTC.

This clone was counted many times. The rearrangement joins TRBV27 to TRBJ2-5; D is ambiguous. CDR1 and CDR2 (germline): MNHEY, SMNVEV (reference sequence). The CDR3 spans 13 residues. Between the trimmed V and J ends, which lost 0 bases and 1 base, there was a span of 3 bases. The CDR3 bases are TGTGCCAGCAGTTTATCGGGCCAAGAGACCCAGTACTTC. This gives the protein CASSLSGQETQYF.

This chain connects TRBV29-1 to TRBJ1-1; the D gene is possibly TRBD1 (5 bases). Germline CDR1 SQVTM, CDR2 ANQGSEA. V was shortened by 6 bases and J by 0 bases, with 17 bases between the two germline ends. The CDR3 runs to 15 residues. The CDR3 here is CSVPRDATMNTEAFF. The CDR3, as DNA: TGCAGCGTCCCTCGGGACGCCACCATGAACACTGAAGCTTTCTTT. Drawing the rest from reference TRBV29-1 and TRBJ1-1, the complete variable domain is SAVISQKPSRDICQRGTSLTIQCQVDSQVTMMFWYRQQPGQSLTLIATANQGSEATYESGFVIDKFPISRPNLTFSTLTVSNMSPEDSSIYLCSVPRDATMNTEAFFGQGTRLTVV.

This chain joins TRBV2 and TRBJ2-2, with TRBD2 matching 9 bases. Germline V gene lookup returns CDR1 SNHLY and CDR2 FYNNEI. With V trimmed by 6 bases and J by 4 bases, 6 bases remained unmatched. The CDR3 sequence is 15 residues long. CDR3 sequence: CASRLAGVSTGELFF. The CDR3, as DNA: TGTGCCAGCAGGTTAGCGGGAGTCAGCACCGGGGAGCTGTTTTTT.